This T cell receptor (beta chain) was recovered during a study of blood T cell repertoires in COVID-19. This CDR3 has 13 residues. Germline loops: CDR1 SGHRS, CDR2 YFSETQ. V gave up 2 bases and J gave up 1 base, with 6 bases separating them. Some clones are missing from TCRdb's copy, which holds only in-frame ones; the method was immunoSEQ multiplex PCR. The sample contains 140,000 to 150,000 clones, roughly four fifths of which appear only once. This TCR came from a human donor with acute or convalescent COVID-19. The donor label of this sample is uncertain. The sample comprised peripheral blood. V gene TRBV5-1 combines with J gene TRBJ1-1; no clear D. The CDR3 sequence is CASSLQTNTEAFF. DNA of the CDR3: TGCGCCAGCAGCTTACAGACGAACACTGAAGCTTTCTTT.